The 20 T cell receptor beta chains below all came from one sample that was sequenced in a study of PD-L1 blockade in urothelial cancer (dated by TCRdb to 2017 to 2019). The intended sense of this specimen's time point label: peripheral blood 6 weeks after treatment start. To prepare the library, the immunoSEQ multiplex PCR assay was applied. The table comes from immuneACCESS by way of TCRdb, which keeps in-frame sequences with V and J called. Part of the clones is missing from these tables; in studies checked, under half for an unresolved V gene and the rest for unknown reasons. Here the sample has about 91,000 clones; around 78% occur a single time. Approximately 8.4% of the sample is held by the ten biggest clonotypes. Source: PBMCs, taken around atezolizumab (anti-PD-L1) treatment. Source of these receptors: a man aged 65 to 79 with urothelial cancer.

The chain recombines TRBV14 with TRBJ1-2; D gene uncertain. Trimming left V 4 bases short and J 3 bases short, with 15 bases between. The CDR3 is 15 residues long. The germline CDR1 and CDR2 sequences are SGHDN and FVKESK. This CDR3 reads CASSPLGVYDYGYTF. CDR3 in DNA: TGTGCCAGCAGCCCCCTCGGGGTATACGACTATGGCTACACCTTC.

The chain carries TRBV29-1 and TRBJ2-7, with D tentatively TRBD1 (5 bases). Germline V CDR1 and CDR2: SQVTM, ANQGSEA. The CDR3 spans 12 residues. The V end was cut by 2 bases, the J end by 2 bases, with 7 bases between. CDR3 nucleotides: TGCAGCGTTGAAACAGGAACCTACGAGCAGTACTTC. Protein: CSVETGTYEQYF.

The rearrangement joins TRBV4-1 to TRBJ1-1, with 7 positions matching TRBD1. Germline CDR1 reads MGHRA; CDR2 reads YSYEKL. The CDR3 is made up of 17 amino acids. V dropped 1 base and J dropped 4; count of bases not matched to a gene: 12. CDR3 sequence (DNA): TGCGCCAGCAGCCAAGCCCCGCAGGGGGTGGGATTCACTGAAGCTTTCTTT. Protein sequence: CASSQAPQGVGFTEAFF.

The rearrangement uses TRBV5-3 and TRBJ2-5; TRBD1 agrees at 7 bases. TRBV5-3 is given ORF status, its function remaining uncertain. This CDR3 has 17 residues. V trimming: 3 bases; J trimming: 4 bases; junction bases outside the gene matches: 15. CDR3 nucleotides: TGTGCCAGAAGCTGTTCTCCACAGGGGATTGTAAGAGAGACCCAGTACTTC. Translating it yields CARSCSPQGIVRETQYF.

The chain is built from TRBV9 and TRBJ2-1; a possible D gene is TRBD2 (6 bases). This CDR3 comprises 15 residues. V lost 0 bases, J lost 4 bases, and 11 bases lay in between. Germline CDR1 SGDLS, CDR2 YYNGEE. The DNA for the CDR3 is TGTGCCAGCAGCGTAGGTGGGGGGAGTTACAATGAGCAGTTCTTC. Residues: CASSVGGGSYNEQFF.

The gene calls are TRBV29-1 and TRBJ2-1; TRBD2 matches at 9 bases. The CDR3 length is 11 residues. The trim removed 4 bases at V and 9 bases at J, leaving 1 base unmatched. Germline V gene lookup returns CDR1 SQVTM and CDR2 ANQGSEA. CDR3 sequence (DNA): TGCAGCGTTGGTAGCGGGAGTGAGCAGTTCTTC. It specifies CSVGSGSEQFF.

This sequence joins TRBV7-2 and TRBJ2-7, with no clear D. The CDR3 sequence is 12 residues long. CDR1 is SGHTA and CDR2 is FQGNSA in the germline V gene. V was shortened by 4 bases and J by 4 bases, with 8 bases between the two germline ends. CDR3 coding DNA: TGTGCCAGCAGCTCCCCCCTATACGAGCAGTACTTC. Amino acids: CASSSPLYEQYF.

The chain uses TRBV27 and TRBJ1-2, with 8 bases identical to TRBD1. The ends lost 6 bases at V and 4 bases at J; junction bases unmatched: 7. There are 14 residues in the CDR3. CDR1 and CDR2 (germline): MNHEY, SMNVEV (reference sequence). This CDR3 is CASRSQGATYGYTF. The CDR3, as DNA: TGTGCCAGCAGGTCCCAGGGGGCTACCTATGGCTACACCTTC.

The chain combines TRBV9 with TRBJ2-1, with TRBD2 matching over 12 bases. There are 15 residues in the CDR3. J was trimmed by 6 bases and V by 0 bases; bases with no gene match: 1. Germline assignment: CDR1 SGDLS and CDR2 YYNGEE. CDR3 residues: CASSVALAGGNEQFF. The CDR3 DNA reads TGTGCCAGCAGCGTAGCACTAGCGGGAGGCAATGAGCAGTTCTTC. Full variable domain (remainder filled in from reference TRBV9 and TRBJ2-1): DSGVTQTPKHLITATGQRVTLRCSPRSGDLSVYWYQQSLDQGLQFLIQYYNGEERAKGNILERFSAQQFPDLHSELNLSSLELGDSALYFCASSVALAGGNEQFFGPGTRLTVL.

The chain links TRBV7-9 to TRBJ2-7; no clear D. Between the trimmed V and J ends, which lost 3 bases and 6 bases, there was a span of 9 bases. Germline CDR1 SEHNR, CDR2 FQNEAQ (reference sequence). CDR3 length: 12 amino acids. CDR3 protein: CASSFTPREQYF. CDR3 sequence (DNA): TGTGCCAGCAGCTTTACCCCGCGCGAGCAGTACTTC. Using reference TRBV7-9 and TRBJ2-7 for the parts outside the CDR3, the full variable domain is DTGVSQNPRHKITKRGQNVTFRCDPISEHNRLYWYRQTLGQGPEFLTYFQNEAQLEKSRLLSDRFSAERPKGSFSTLEIQRTEQGDSAMYLCASSFTPREQYFGPGTRLTVT.

The rearrangement uses TRBV28 and TRBJ2-7; 9 nucleotides line up with TRBD2. V was pared by 2 bases and J by 4 bases, with 6 bases of the junction left unmatched. In germline, CDR1 is MDHEN, CDR2 SYDVKM. This CDR3 is built from 15 residues. Written as DNA, the CDR3 is TGTGCCAGCAGTTTAAGGGCGGGAGGGGATTACGAGCAGTACTTC. This translates into CASSLRAGGDYEQYF. Supplemented by reference TRBV28 and TRBJ2-7, the full variable domain reads DVKVTQSSRYLVKRTGEKVFLECVQDMDHENMFWYRQDPGLGLRLIYFSYDVKMKEKGDIPEGYSVSREKKERFSLILESASTNQTSMYLCASSLRAGGDYEQYFGPGTRLTVT.

The V call is TRBV2, the J call TRBJ2-5; 11 nucleotides agree with TRBD2. This CDR3 has 15 residues. Germline CDR1 and CDR2: SNHLY and FYNNEI. The trim removed 7 bases at V and 5 bases at J, leaving 9 bases unmatched. This CDR3 reads CASTPLAGGGETQYF. The CDR3 DNA sequence: TGTGCCAGCACCCCCCTAGCGGGAGGTGGCGAGACCCAGTACTTC. The full variable domain, completed using reference TRBV2 and TRBJ2-5, is EPEVTQTPSHQVTQMGQEVILRCVPISNHLYFYWYRQILGQKVEFLVSFYNNEISEKSEIFDDQFSVERPDGSNFTLKIRSTKLEDSAMYFCASTPLAGGGETQYFGPGTRLLVL.

The gene calls are TRBV18 and TRBJ2-3, with TRBD2 as a possible D gene (5 bases). Trimming took off 3 bases at V and 6 bases at J, with 13 bases between the two ends. Germline CDR1 KGHSH, CDR2 LQKENI. The CDR3 has 14 amino acids. In DNA, the CDR3 is TGTGCCAGCTCACCCCCTACGGGGTCCGATACGCAGTATTTT. As protein: CASSPPTGSDTQYF.

V gene TRBV5-1 combines with J gene TRBJ1-4; D might be TRBD1 (5 bases). The CDR3 contains 16 residues. With 4 bases removed from V and 3 bases from J, the gap between germline ends came to 16 bases. Germline values: CDR1 SGHRS, CDR2 YFSETQ. CDR3 in DNA: TGCGCCAGCAGCCTTAGTATCCAGGGCGCTAATGAAAAACTGTTTTTT. Translation gives CASSLSIQGANEKLFF.

The V gene is TRBV28, the J gene TRBJ2-7; no clear D gene. Germline V gene sequence: CDR1 MDHEN, CDR2 SYDVKM. The CDR3 is 15 residues long. V was cut by 7 bases and J by 6 bases, with 22 bases left in between. The CDR3 loop is CASTLDRRQPGEQYF. The CDR3 DNA follows: TGTGCCAGCACCCTGGATCGCCGACAACCTGGCGAGCAGTACTTC.

The rearrangement uses TRBV2 and TRBJ1-2, with TRBD1 identical over 11 bases. From germline, CDR1 is SNHLY and CDR2 FYNNEI. Germline trimming cut 6 bases from V and 6 bases from J; bases unmatched to any gene: 12. The CDR3 sequence is 16 residues long. Here the CDR3 DNA reads TGTGCCAGCAGCTTACTTCGGACAGGGGGCTTTGATGGCTACACCTTC. Amino acids: CASSLLRTGGFDGYTF.

This chain joins TRBV5-1 and TRBJ1-2, with 11 bases fitting TRBD1. V trimming: 0 bases; J trimming: 8 bases; junction bases outside the gene matches: 3. CDR3 length: 14 residues. Germline V gene sequence: CDR1 SGHRS, CDR2 YFSETQ. CDR3 sequence: CASSLGGQGDGYTF. DNA for the CDR3: TGCGCCAGCAGCTTGGGGGGACAGGGGGACGGCTACACCTTC.

The chain is built from TRBV7-2 and TRBJ1-2; TRBD1 aligns across 7 bases. With 5 bases clipped from V and 3 bases from J, the junction kept 3 bases outside the gene matches. The CDR3 has 13 amino acids. The germline CDR1 and CDR2 sequences are SGHTA and FQGNSA. This CDR3 is CASSRTGYYGYTF. CDR3 nucleotides: TGTGCCAGCAGCCGGACAGGCTACTATGGCTACACCTTC.

V usage is TRBV18 and J usage is TRBJ2-1, with 14 bases matching TRBD2. After removal of 6 bases from V and 9 bases from J, the junction contained 10 bases not matched to a gene. This CDR3 region has 16 residues. From germline, CDR1 is KGHSH and CDR2 LQKENI. As DNA, the CDR3 is TGTGCCAGCTCCCTCCTGGGACTAGCGGGAGCGCTTGAGCAGTTCTTC. It encodes CASSLLGLAGALEQFF.

The V call is TRBV5-1, the J call TRBJ1-1; weak D call: TRBD1 (6 bases). Trimming left V 3 bases short and J 5 bases short, with 14 bases between. Germline CDR1 and CDR2: SGHRS and YFSETQ. This CDR3 has 14 residues. This CDR3 reads CASSSAGVGTEAFF. As DNA, the CDR3 is TGCGCCAGCAGCTCGGCAGGGGTGGGGACTGAAGCTTTCTTT.